This T cell receptor (beta chain) was identified in a study of vaccination and CD4 T cells after COVID-19. Study at large: The interval from dose two to post-vaccine sampling had a median of 72 days, and it ranged from 14 to 241.

This clonotype was seen a handful of times. What it binds is unknown. Regarding treatment: roughly 11-day PBMC culture with coronavirus spike peptide pools or control peptides (ViraFEST assay). Scientists ran DNA taken from cultured CD4+ T cells through the Oncomine TCR Beta short-read assay for sequencing. TCRdb reprocessed the PCR reads with MiXCR, giving one entry per CDR3 protein. Of more than 12,000 distinct CDR3 sequences detected, 53% appear once; the ten largest clones hold roughly 5%. CDR3 length equals 12 residues. V was pared by 7 bases and J by 7 bases, with 13 bases between. Germline values: CDR1 MNHNS, CDR2 SASEGT.

The TCR comes from a human donor who had recovered from COVID-19. The material was CD4+ T cells from blood, cultured in vitro, obtained before SARS-CoV-2 vaccination. V usage is TRBV6-1 and J usage is TRBJ1-1; tentatively, D is TRBD1 (5 bases). CDR3 sequence (DNA): TGTGCCAGCATTGGAGACAGCATTGAAGCTTTCTTT. Its translation is CASIGDSIEAFF.